These 12 T cell receptor beta chains were sequenced from one sample in a study of blood T cell repertoires in COVID-19. Data came from immunoSEQ multiplex PCR; TCRdb stores just in-frame clones and leaves some out. The table has about 200,000 clones, roughly 90% seen once; the top ten hold around 1.7%. The specimen sequenced was peripheral blood. These receptors were taken from a young man with active or convalescent COVID-19.

The CDR3 region is CASSIAADTLNTEAFF. CDR3 DNA: TGTGCCAGTAGTATAGCCGCGGACACCTTGAACACTGAAGCTTTCTTT. This chain joins TRBV19 and TRBJ1-1; D is perhaps TRBD1 (5 bases). The germline CDR1 and CDR2 sequences are LNHDA and SQIVND (reference sequence). The CDR3 contains 16 residues. Trimming left V 1 base short and J 0 bases short, with 12 bases between.

This clone has a single count. Other DNA sequences within the sample encode an identical CDR3. The chain employs TRBV5-1 and TRBJ1-1; 7 bases fit TRBD1. Germline loops: CDR1 SGHRS, CDR2 YFSETQ. V lost 3 bases to trimming and J lost 3 bases; unmatched junction nucleotides: 2. This CDR3 contains 13 residues. The CDR3 DNA sequence: TGCGCCAGCAGCTCACAGGGGCACACTGAAGCTTTCTTT. Its protein product is CASSSQGHTEAFF.

The CDR3 sequence is CAISGGLSTDTQYF. The CDR3 DNA reads TGTGCCATCAGTGGTGGACTTAGCACAGATACGCAGTATTTT. V and J are TRBV10-3 and TRBJ2-3; TRBD2 might be the D (5 bases). The CDR3 consists of 14 residues. Germline V CDR1 and CDR2: ENHRY, SYGVKD. Trimming took off 4 bases at V and 0 bases at J, with 8 bases between the two ends.

The chain joins TRBV12-3 or TRBV12-4 to TRBJ1-4; D gene ambiguous. The CDR3 extends over 12 amino acids. Trimming took off 5 bases at V and 8 bases at J, with 9 bases between the two ends. CDR3 in DNA: TGTGCCAGCAGTCGGGTTCGGGAAAAACTGTTTTTT. Protein: CASSRVREKLFF.

The chain joins TRBV10-3 to TRBJ2-7, with D unclear. This CDR3 comprises 13 residues. Deletions cut 0 bases from V and 6 bases from J, with 9 bases between. Per the germline V gene, CDR1 is ENHRY and CDR2 is SYGVKD. CDR3 sequence: CAISESDLGEQYF. The CDR3 DNA reads TGTGCCATCAGTGAGTCTGACTTGGGCGAGCAGTACTTC.

V and J are TRBV5-1 and TRBJ1-1, with D unresolved. Germline V CDR1 and CDR2: SGHRS, YFSETQ. The CDR3 covers 17 residues. V was clipped by 2 bases and J by 2 bases, with 19 bases between them. The CDR3 protein is CASSFLVAEKRNTEAFF. Written as DNA, the CDR3 is TGCGCCAGCAGCTTTTTAGTAGCGGAGAAGAGAAACACTGAAGCTTTCTTT.

This rearrangement joins TRBV2 to TRBJ2-3; 13 nucleotides match TRBD2. The CDR3 has 15 residues. J was trimmed by 4 bases and V by 8 bases; bases with no gene match: 6. CDR1 and CDR2 from the germline V gene are SNHLY and FYNNEI. CDR3 in amino acids: CASSRLAGGSDTQYF. CDR3 sequence (DNA): TGTGCCAGCTCTAGACTAGCGGGAGGTTCAGATACGCAGTATTTT.

Written as DNA, the CDR3 is TGTGCCAGCAGCCTGGGCCTGATGGGAGATACGCAGTATTTT. This codes for CASSLGLMGDTQYF. The chain combines TRBV6-2 or TRBV6-3 with TRBJ2-3; D unresolved. V lost 6 bases to trimming and J lost 5 bases, with 15 bases between them. Germline CDR1 is MNHEY and CDR2 is SVGEGT. This CDR3 is built from 14 residues.

To note about this clone: An end of the junction differs from the germline gene, which may be a read error. The V and J genes are TRBV2 and TRBJ1-5; 8 bases fit TRBD1. CDR3 length: 16 amino acids. Germline V gene data show CDR1 as SNHLY and CDR2 as FYNNEI. This CDR3 is CASRMTGVGSNQPQHF. The CDR3 coding sequence is TGTGCCAGCAGGATGACAGGGGTCGGGAGCAATCAACCCCAGCATTTT.

The genes are TRBV2 and TRBJ1-6; D is uncertain. This CDR3 comprises 15 residues. V was trimmed by 4 bases and J by 0 bases, leaving 7 bases between them. Germline CDR1 reads SNHLY; CDR2 reads FYNNEI. Here the CDR3 DNA reads TGTGCCAGCAGTGGGCGGAGCTCCTATAATTCACCCCTCCACTTT. It is translated as CASSGRSSYNSPLHF. The whole variable domain, remainder taken from reference TRBV2 and TRBJ1-6, is EPEVTQTPSHQVTQMGQEVILRCVPISNHLYFYWYRQILGQKVEFLVSFYNNEISEKSEIFDDQFSVERPDGSNFTLKIRSTKLEDSAMYFCASSGRSSYNSPLHFGNGTRLTVT.

The rearrangement links TRBV24-1 to TRBJ1-2; 10 nucleotides align to TRBD1. This CDR3 contains 13 residues. Germline assignment: CDR1 KGHDR and CDR2 SFDVKD. Germline trimming cut 7 bases from V and 8 bases from J; bases unmatched to any gene: 6. The CDR3 region is CATSGTGVQGYTF. The CDR3 nucleotides read TGTGCCACCAGCGGGACAGGGGTGCAGGGCTACACCTTC.

J is TRBJ2-2 and V is TRBV11-2, with 8 bases fitting TRBD1. The CDR3 extends over 17 amino acids. Germline V gene sequence: CDR1 SGHAT, CDR2 FQNNGV. Trimming at V came to 5 bases and at J to 4 bases, leaving 12 bases not matched to a gene. The CDR3 DNA reads TGTGCCAGCAGCATAAGACGACAGGGGATAGGCACCGGGGAGCTGTTTTTT. Its protein is CASSIRRQGIGTGELFF.